The 9 T cell receptor beta chains reported below all come from one sample, sequenced in a study of blood T cell repertoires in COVID-19. The data were produced by immunoSEQ multiplex PCR, yet TCRdb's version contains in-frame clones alone and is incomplete. The repertoire consists of a few hundred thousand clones, with 88% occurring once and the leading ten covering roughly 12%. Input material: peripheral blood. These receptors were obtained from a woman aged 45-60 years with COVID-19, enrolled during active disease.

This clone was counted once. This sequence joins TRBV9 and TRBJ2-2; D ambiguous. The CDR3 contains 15 residues. Germline CDR1 SGDLS, CDR2 YYNGEE. With 4 bases removed from V and 2 bases from J, the gap between germline ends came to 12 bases. The CDR3 DNA is TGTGCCAGCAGCTCATCCGGGTTTAACACCGGGGAGCTGTTTTTT. Translating gives CASSSSGFNTGELFF.

The chain uses TRBV10-2 and TRBJ1-6; D gene unclear. The CDR3 consists of 15 residues. Deletions cut 3 bases from V and 16 bases from J, with 22 bases between. In germline, CDR1 is WSHSY, CDR2 SAAADI. This chain's CDR3 is CASSETAVPLPVLHF. The CDR3 region has the DNA TGCGCCAGCAGTGAAACAGCCGTCCCACTCCCTGTACTCCACTTT.

The V gene is TRBV5-1, the J gene TRBJ1-1; TRBD1 matches 7 bases. The CDR3 sequence is 15 residues long. The V gene end was trimmed by 2 bases and the J gene end by 1 base; junction bases not matched to a gene: 5. CDR1 SGHRS and CDR2 YFSETQ come from the germline V gene. The chain's CDR3 is CASSFRQGSNTEAFF. As DNA, the CDR3 is TGCGCCAGCAGCTTTAGACAGGGATCGAACACTGAAGCTTTCTTT.

The chain is built from TRBV30 and TRBJ1-2, with TRBD1 matching 8 bases. J gave up 6 bases and V 3 bases, and 6 bases lay outside the gene matches. CDR3 length equals 13 residues. The germline gives CDR1 GTSNPN, CDR2 SVGIG (reference sequence). The CDR3 sequence is CAWREDRVDGYTF. CDR3 DNA: TGTGCCTGGAGGGAGGACAGGGTAGATGGCTACACCTTC.

The V call is TRBV18, the J call TRBJ2-2; 8 bases agree with TRBD1. The CDR3 extends over 19 amino acids. Germline values: CDR1 KGHSH, CDR2 LQKENI. Unmatched junction bases numbered 13, after V lost 0 bases and J lost 4 bases. CDR3 region: CASSPPQQGAYIRTGELFF. DNA for the CDR3: TGTGCCAGCTCACCACCTCAGCAGGGGGCGTATATCCGCACCGGGGAGCTGTTTTTT.

This clone has a handful of counts. The chain links TRBV7-6 to TRBJ1-2; the D is unclear. The germline CDR1 and CDR2 sequences are SGHVS and FNYEAQ. Trimming stripped 4 bases from V and 9 bases from J, with 21 bases between. CDR3 length equals 15 residues. The CDR3 protein is CASSSYNRERASYTF. In nucleotides, the CDR3 is TGTGCCAGCAGCTCGTATAACCGGGAAAGGGCAAGCTACACCTTC. The whole variable domain, remainder taken from reference TRBV7-6 and TRBJ1-2, is GAGVSQSPRYKVTKRGQDVALRCDPISGHVSLYWYRQALGQGPEFLTYFNYEAQQDKSGLPNDRFSAERPEGSISTLTIQRTEQRDSAMYRCASSSYNRERASYTFGSGTRLTVV.

V gene TRBV7-6 combines with J gene TRBJ2-2; the match to TRBD2 covers 9 bases. CDR3 length: 16 residues. CDR1 is SGHVS, CDR2 FNYEAQ, per germline. V lost 4 bases to trimming and J lost 2 bases; unmatched junction nucleotides: 5. CDR3 region: CASSSYSGGNTGELFF. CDR3 DNA sequence: TGTGCCAGCAGCTCATATAGCGGGGGAAACACCGGGGAGCTGTTTTTT.

The chain recombines TRBV6-6 with TRBJ1-2, with unresolved D. The CDR3 runs 13 residues. From germline, CDR1 is MNHNY and CDR2 SVGAGI (reference sequence). Trimming stripped 4 bases from V and 3 bases from J, with 9 bases between. The CDR3 coding sequence is TGTGCCAGCAGTTTGGAACGGGACTATGGCTACACCTTC. This sequence encodes CASSLERDYGYTF.

This chain connects TRBV18 to TRBJ1-2; 8 bases are a match to TRBD1. After removal of 3 bases from V and 6 bases from J, the junction contained 12 bases not matched to a gene. The CDR3 spans 16 residues. Germline CDR1 is KGHSH and CDR2 is LQKENI. The CDR3 loop is CASSPTGEKGLHGYTF. The CDR3 DNA is TGTGCCAGCTCACCGACAGGGGAAAAGGGCCTACATGGCTACACCTTC.